Listed below are T cell receptor beta chains from one sample, sequenced in a study of blood T cell repertoires in COVID-19. The protocol was immunoSEQ multiplex PCR, while the TCRdb copy is restricted to in-frame clones and leaves out a portion. Of around 160,000 clones listed, around 81% were seen once; the top ten hold about 3.2%. The sequenced material came from peripheral blood. The receptors come from a woman in her thirties or forties with active or convalescent COVID-19. The CDR3 runs from the conserved cysteine through the conserved F or W. Fields, in order: J gene, V gene, D gene, CDR3 length, clone size, CDR3 protein, CDR3 DNA. A D gene is named only where the DNA matches it firmly. Clone size, where shown, is once, few, many, or a class for clones that have expanded.

TRBJ2-7 | TRBV27 | . | 14 | . | CASSYGTGAYEQYF | TGTGCCAGCAGTTACGGGACGGGAGCCTACGAGCAGTACTTC
TRBJ1-2 | TRBV5-5 | . | 15 | . | CASSVDNRPGYGYTF | TGTGCCAGCAGCGTGGACAACAGGCCCGGCTATGGCTACACCTTC
TRBJ2-7 | TRBV27 | . | 13 | . | CASRTRASYEQYF | TGTGCCAGCCGAACGAGGGCATCCTACGAGCAGTACTTC
TRBJ2-7 | TRBV5-1 | . | 15 | few | CASSHMDSTAYEQYF | TGCGCCAGCAGCCATATGGACTCCACGGCCTACGAGCAGTACTTC
TRBJ2-7 | TRBV12-3/TRBV12-4 | TRBD2 | 13 | . | CASRPGGGNEQYF | TGTGCCAGCAGACCCGGGGGAGGGAACGAGCAGTACTTC
TRBJ2-6 | TRBV7-2 | . | 17 | . | CASSPYKRVSGANVLTF | TGTGCCAGCAGCCCCTATAAGAGAGTCTCTGGGGCCAACGTCCTGACTTTC
TRBJ1-1 | TRBV21-1 | . | 15 | once | CASSKGDRGWAEAFF | TGTGCCAGCAGCAAAGGGGACAGGGGATGGGCTGAAGCTTTCTTT
TRBJ2-6 | TRBV5-1 | . | 21 | . | CASSLGEAGTARIYGANVLTF | TGCGCCAGCAGCTTGGGGGAGGCCGGGACAGCAAGGATTTATGGGGCCAACGTCCTGACTTTC
TRBJ1-2 | TRBV28 | . | 15 | . | CASSLYPGEIYGYTF | TGTGCCAGCAGTTTATATCCAGGGGAAATCTATGGCTACACCTTC
TRBJ2-2 | TRBV5-1 | TRBD1 | 15 | . | CASSYGTVNTGELFF | TGCGCCAGCAGCTACGGGACAGTGAACACCGGGGAGCTGTTTTTT
TRBJ1-2 | TRBV27 | . | 13 | . | CASSSTTNYGYTF | TGTGCCAGCAGTTCGACAACTAACTATGGCTACACCTTC
TRBJ1-1 | TRBV29-1 | TRBD1 | 13 | . | CSVLTGRNTEAFF | TGCAGCGTTTTGACAGGGAGGAACACTGAAGCTTTCTTT
TRBJ1-1 | TRBV28 | . | 14 | . | CASSFRQINTEAFF | TGTGCCAGCAGCTTCAGACAGATTAACACTGAAGCTTTCTTT
TRBJ1-5 | TRBV7-2 | TRBD1 | 14 | . | CASSLSGGNQPQHF | TGTGCCAGCAGCTTATCAGGGGGGAATCAGCCCCAGCATTTT
TRBJ2-1 | TRBV10-2 | TRBD2 | 15 | . | CASSPGTSPFREQFF | TGCGCCAGCAGCCCCGGGACTAGTCCCTTCCGTGAGCAGTTCTTC
TRBJ2-7 | TRBV11-2 | TRBD2 | 18 | once | CASSSRGGYTARSYEQYF | TGTGCCAGCAGCTCGCGCGGGGGGTATACGGCGCGGTCCTACGAGCAGTACTTC
TRBJ1-5 | TRBV19 | . | 15 | . | CASSIWGLKSQPQHF | TGTGCCAGTAGTATTTGGGGGCTTAAGAGTCAGCCCCAGCATTTT
TRBJ2-5 | TRBV18 | TRBD2 | 14 | . | CASSQLAGEETQYF | TGTGCCAGCTCACAACTAGCGGGGGAAGAGACCCAGTACTTC
TRBJ1-2 | TRBV10-3 | . | 14 | . | CAISDGGSNYGYTF | TGTGCCATCAGCGACGGGGGGTCTAACTATGGCTACACCTTC
TRBJ1-5 | TRBV2 | . | 14 | . | CAIKGGAEGQPQHF | TGTGCCATCAAGGGAGGGGCAGAGGGCCAGCCCCAGCATTTT
TRBJ2-2 | TRBV2 | . | 14 | . | CASREGFVAGELFF | TGTGCCAGCAGGGAGGGGTTTGTCGCCGGGGAGCTGTTTTTT
TRBJ1-4 | TRBV5-4 | TRBD1 | 16 | . | CASTRRGTGGSEKLFF | TGTGCCAGCACCCGACGGGGGACAGGGGGGAGTGAAAAACTGTTTTTT
TRBJ2-2 | TRBV19 | . | 18 | . | CASSAKGGGARYTGELFF | TGTGCCAGTAGTGCGAAGGGAGGCGGGGCGAGGTACACCGGGGAGCTGTTTTTT
TRBJ1-4 | TRBV18 | . | 14 | . | CASSPQRGGEKLFF | TGTGCCAGCTCACCACAAAGGGGAGGTGAAAAACTGTTTTTT
TRBJ2-5 | TRBV7-2 | . | 15 | . | CASSLGQSSQETQYF | TGTGCCAGCAGCTTAGGACAGTCTAGCCAAGAGACCCAGTACTTC
TRBJ1-2 | TRBV13 | TRBD1 | 14 | . | CARSPGGGQRSYTF | TGTGCCCGCAGCCCGGGGGGGGGACAGAGGAGCTACACCTTC
TRBJ2-1 | TRBV30 | . | 13 | . | CAWSTEPSLSEFF | TGTGCCTGGAGTACCGAACCAAGCCTATCCGAGTTCTTC
TRBJ2-6 | TRBV4-1 | . | 15 | . | CASSQEGAGANVLTF | TGCGCCAGCAGCCAAGAAGGGGCTGGGGCCAACGTCCTGACTTTC